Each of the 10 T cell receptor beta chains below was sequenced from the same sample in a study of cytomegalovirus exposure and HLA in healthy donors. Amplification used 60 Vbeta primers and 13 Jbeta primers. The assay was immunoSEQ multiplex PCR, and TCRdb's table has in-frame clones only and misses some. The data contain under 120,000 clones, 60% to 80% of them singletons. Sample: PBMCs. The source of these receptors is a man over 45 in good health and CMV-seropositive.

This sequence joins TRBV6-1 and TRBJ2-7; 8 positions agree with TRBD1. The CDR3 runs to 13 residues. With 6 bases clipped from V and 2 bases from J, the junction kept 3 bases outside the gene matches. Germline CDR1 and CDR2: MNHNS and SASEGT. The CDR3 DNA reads TGTGCCAGCAGAAGGACAGGGACCTACGAGCAGTACTTC. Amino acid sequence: CASRRTGTYEQYF.

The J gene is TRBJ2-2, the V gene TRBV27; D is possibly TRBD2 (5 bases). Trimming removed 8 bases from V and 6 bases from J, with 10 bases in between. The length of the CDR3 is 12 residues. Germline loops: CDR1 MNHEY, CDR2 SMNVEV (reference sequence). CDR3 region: CASAWGAGELFF. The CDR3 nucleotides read TGTGCCAGCGCATGGGGAGCCGGGGAGCTGTTTTTT.

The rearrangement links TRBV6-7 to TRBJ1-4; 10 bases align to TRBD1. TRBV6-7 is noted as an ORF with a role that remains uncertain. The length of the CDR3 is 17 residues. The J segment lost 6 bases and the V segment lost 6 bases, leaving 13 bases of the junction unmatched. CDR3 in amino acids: CASRRQGAPRGDEKLFF. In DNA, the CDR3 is TGTGCCAGCAGAAGACAGGGGGCCCCCCGAGGGGATGAAAAACTGTTTTTT.

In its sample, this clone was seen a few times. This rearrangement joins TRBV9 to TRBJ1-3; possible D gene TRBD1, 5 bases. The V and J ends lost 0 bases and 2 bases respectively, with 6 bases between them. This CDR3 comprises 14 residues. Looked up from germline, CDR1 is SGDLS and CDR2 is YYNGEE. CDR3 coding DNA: TGTGCCAGCAGCGTAGCAGGGACTGGAAACACCATATATTTT. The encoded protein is CASSVAGTGNTIYF.

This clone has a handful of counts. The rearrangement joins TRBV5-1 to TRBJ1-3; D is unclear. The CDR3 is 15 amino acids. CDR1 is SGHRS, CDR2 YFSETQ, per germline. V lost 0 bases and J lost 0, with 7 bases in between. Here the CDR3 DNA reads TGCGCCAGCAGCTTGGCCCTAGACTCTGGAAACACCATATATTTT. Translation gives CASSLALDSGNTIYF. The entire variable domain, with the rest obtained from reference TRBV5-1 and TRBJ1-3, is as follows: KAGVTQTPRYLIKTRGQQVTLSCSPISGHRSVSWYQQTPGQGLQFLFEYFSETQRNKGNFPGRFSGRQFSNSRSEMNVSTLELGDSALYLCASSLALDSGNTIYFGEGSWLTVV.

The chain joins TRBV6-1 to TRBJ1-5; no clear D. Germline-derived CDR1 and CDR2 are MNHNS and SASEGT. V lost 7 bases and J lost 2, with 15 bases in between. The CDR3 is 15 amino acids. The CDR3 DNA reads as TGTGCCAGCACCGAGCAAGAGGAGGGCAATCAGCCCCAGCATTTT. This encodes CASTEQEEGNQPQHF.

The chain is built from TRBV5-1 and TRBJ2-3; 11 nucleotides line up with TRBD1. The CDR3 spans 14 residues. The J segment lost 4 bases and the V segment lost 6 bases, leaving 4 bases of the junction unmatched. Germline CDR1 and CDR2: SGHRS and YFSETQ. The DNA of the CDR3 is TGCGCCAGCACCCCGGGACAGGGGGCAGATACGCAGTATTTT. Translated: CASTPGQGADTQYF.

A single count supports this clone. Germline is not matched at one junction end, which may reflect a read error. The CDR3 coding sequence is TGTGCCAGCTCTCTCGGTGACGGAGGCTTACATTTT. It yields the protein CASSLGDGGLHF. This chain links TRBV18 with TRBJ1-3; no clear D. The CDR3 contains 12 residues. Per the germline V gene, CDR1 is KGHSH and CDR2 is LQKENI.

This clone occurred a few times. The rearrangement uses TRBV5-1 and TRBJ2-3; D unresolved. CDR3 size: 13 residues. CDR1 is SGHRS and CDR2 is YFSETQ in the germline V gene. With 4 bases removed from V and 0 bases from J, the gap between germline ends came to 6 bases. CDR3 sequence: CASSQDSTDTQYF. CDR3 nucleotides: TGCGCCAGCAGCCAGGATAGCACAGATACGCAGTATTTT.

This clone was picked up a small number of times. The CDR3 spells CAISERDGGAVETQYF. The CDR3 nucleotides read TGTGCCATCAGTGAGAGGGACGGGGGGGCCGTCGAGACCCAGTACTTC. The chain has TRBV10-3 and TRBJ2-5; 8 bases agree with TRBD2. The CDR3 contains 16 residues. Germline-derived CDR1 and CDR2 are ENHRY and SYGVKD. The trim removed 2 bases at V and 5 bases at J, leaving 10 bases unmatched.